One and the same sample provided the 14 T cell receptor beta chains below, sequenced in a study of blood T cell repertoires in COVID-19. Some clones are missing from TCRdb's copy, which holds only in-frame ones; the method was immunoSEQ multiplex PCR. The sample shows approximately 78,000 clones, nearly 90% of them seen only once. The sequencing sample was made of peripheral blood. The source of these receptors is a man aged 45-65 years with acute or convalescent COVID-19.

V usage is TRBV5-1 and J usage is TRBJ1-4; the match to TRBD1 covers 9 bases. The germline V gene encodes CDR1 SGHRS and CDR2 YFSETQ. The J segment lost 8 bases and the V segment lost 4 bases, leaving 6 bases of the junction unmatched. This CDR3 is 14 amino acids long. The CDR3, as DNA: TGCGCCAGCAGCCTTACGACAGGGGGGGAAAAACTGTTTTTT. Protein sequence: CASSLTTGGEKLFF.

V usage is TRBV2 and J usage is TRBJ2-7; 7 bases map to TRBD1. CDR3 length: 14 amino acids. Looked up from germline, CDR1 is SNHLY and CDR2 is FYNNEI. V lost 3 bases to trimming and J lost 5 bases; unmatched junction nucleotides: 7. CDR3 residues: CASSDRDSIDEQYF. In DNA form, the CDR3 reads TGTGCCAGCAGTGACCGGGACAGTATTGACGAGCAGTACTTC.

The rearrangement uses TRBV19 and TRBJ2-3; tentatively, D is TRBD1 (6 bases). Germline lookup yields CDR1 LNHDA and CDR2 SQIVND (reference sequence). This CDR3 region has 15 residues. V was cut by 1 base and J by 2 bases, with 10 bases left in between. As DNA, the CDR3 is TGTGCCAGTAGTATAGTACAGGGCCACACAGATACGCAGTATTTT. Translation gives CASSIVQGHTDTQYF.

V is TRBV18 and J is TRBJ1-3; TRBD1 might be the D (6 bases). CDR1 and CDR2 (germline): KGHSH, LQKENI. V was pared by 1 base and J by 2 bases, with 9 bases between. The CDR3 is 15 amino acids. CDR3 coding DNA: TGTGCCAGCTCACCACGGACAGACCCTGGAAACACCATATATTTT. It is translated as CASSPRTDPGNTIYF.

This sequence joins TRBV5-6 and TRBJ1-2; 7 bases line up with TRBD1. The germline V gene encodes CDR1 SGHDT and CDR2 YYEEEE. The junction had 2 bases not matched to a gene; V was cut back by 4 bases and J by 2 bases. The CDR3 runs 13 residues. The DNA of the CDR3 is TGTGCCAGCAGCGAGGACAGGAACTATGGCTACACCTTC. Translating gives CASSEDRNYGYTF. The whole variable domain, filled in from reference TRBV5-6 and TRBJ1-2, reads DAGVTQSPTHLIKTRGQQVTLRCSPKSGHDTVSWYQQALGQGPQFIFQYYEEEERQRGNFPDRFSGHQFPNYSSELNVNALLLGDSALYLCASSEDRNYGYTFGSGTRLTVV.

The V and J genes are TRBV2 and TRBJ2-3; 12 bases fit TRBD1. Germline V gene data show CDR1 as SNHLY and CDR2 as FYNNEI. The CDR3 spans 17 residues. V shed 4 bases and J 4 bases; nucleotides not matched to a gene: 9. The DNA of the CDR3 is TGTGCCAGCAGTGGGGTCGGGACAGGGGGCGCGGCAGATACGCAGTATTTT. Translation gives CASSGVGTGGAADTQYF. Full variable domain (outside the CDR3, taken from reference TRBV2 and TRBJ2-3): EPEVTQTPSHQVTQMGQEVILRCVPISNHLYFYWYRQILGQKVEFLVSFYNNEISEKSEIFDDQFSVERPDGSNFTLKIRSTKLEDSAMYFCASSGVGTGGAADTQYFGPGTRLTVL.

The chain carries TRBV7-2 and TRBJ2-3, with D possibly TRBD2 on 5 matching bases. V was pared by 4 bases and J by 5 bases, with 16 bases between. CDR1 is SGHTA and CDR2 is FQGNSA in the germline V gene. The CDR3 totals 15 residues. CDR3 sequence (DNA): TGTGCCAGCAGCTCCGGACTGGCCCGGGGAGATACGCAGTATTTT. It encodes CASSSGLARGDTQYF.

The V call is TRBV6-2 or TRBV6-3, the J call TRBJ2-1; D perhaps matches TRBD1 (6 bases). Between the trimmed V and J ends, which lost 0 bases and 3 bases, there was a span of 12 bases. Germline CDR1 is MNHEY and CDR2 is SVGEGT. The CDR3 has 16 residues. CDR3 region: CASSYSRAGVYNEQFF. The CDR3 coding sequence is TGTGCCAGCAGTTACTCTCGTGCAGGGGTCTACAATGAGCAGTTCTTC.

The chain recombines TRBV5-5 with TRBJ1-1; no firm D call. The germline gives CDR1 SGHKS, CDR2 YYEKEE (reference sequence). CDR3 length: 14 residues. V dropped 6 bases and J dropped 4 bases, with 16 bases sitting between them. CDR3 nucleotide sequence: TGTGCCAGCACCCAGGAAGATTCTCTCACTGAAGCTTTCTTT. This gives the protein CASTQEDSLTEAFF. Filled out from reference TRBV5-5 and TRBJ1-1, the complete variable domain reads DAGVTQSPTHLIKTRGQQVTLRCSPISGHKSVSWYQQVLGQGPQFIFQYYEKEERGRGNFPDRFSARQFPNYSSELNVNALLLGDSALYLCASTQEDSLTEAFFGQGTRLTVV.

The chain recombines TRBV6-5 with TRBJ1-1; TRBD1 is a possible D gene (6 bases). V shed 4 bases and J shed 1 base, with 16 bases lying between them. CDR3 size: 16 residues. The V gene's germline CDR1 is MNHEY and CDR2 SVGAGI. CDR3 residues: CASSSSRGGWNTEAFF. CDR3 nucleotide sequence: TGTGCCAGCAGTTCGTCCAGGGGCGGATGGAACACTGAAGCTTTCTTT.

The genes are TRBV19 and TRBJ2-7; 7 bases match TRBD1. CDR1 is LNHDA, CDR2 SQIVND, per germline (reference sequence). The CDR3 is made up of 11 amino acids. The V gene end was trimmed by 3 bases and the J gene end by 10 bases; junction bases not matched to a gene: 3. The CDR3 loop is CASSMTGQQYF. As DNA, the CDR3 is TGTGCCAGTAGTATGACAGGGCAACAGTACTTC.

A few counts support this clone. The chain couples TRBV27 to TRBJ2-1; D is ambiguous. The V gene lost 3 bases and the J gene lost 0 bases, with 3 bases spanning the gap. The length of the CDR3 is 13 residues. CDR1 is MNHEY and CDR2 is SMNVEV in the germline V gene (reference sequence). This CDR3 reads CASSFSSYNEQFF. The CDR3 DNA sequence: TGTGCCAGCAGTTTCAGCTCCTACAATGAGCAGTTCTTC.

In this sample, this clone turned up once. The J gene is TRBJ2-7, the V gene TRBV11-3; 7 bases fit TRBD1. CDR1 and CDR2 from the germline V gene are SGHNT and YENEEA. CDR3 length: 13 residues. The ends lost 2 bases at V and 6 bases at J; junction bases unmatched: 4. The CDR3 loop reads CASSLRGRGEQYF. CDR3 in DNA: TGTGCCAGCAGCTTAAGGGGGCGAGGCGAGCAGTACTTC.

This chain uses TRBV5-1 with TRBJ2-7, with 7 bases matching TRBD1. J lost 0 bases, V lost 5 bases, and 2 bases had no gene match. Germline values: CDR1 SGHRS, CDR2 YFSETQ. The CDR3 runs to 13 residues. This CDR3 reads CASRGTVSYEQYF. Here the CDR3 DNA reads TGCGCCAGCAGGGGGACAGTCTCCTACGAGCAGTACTTC.